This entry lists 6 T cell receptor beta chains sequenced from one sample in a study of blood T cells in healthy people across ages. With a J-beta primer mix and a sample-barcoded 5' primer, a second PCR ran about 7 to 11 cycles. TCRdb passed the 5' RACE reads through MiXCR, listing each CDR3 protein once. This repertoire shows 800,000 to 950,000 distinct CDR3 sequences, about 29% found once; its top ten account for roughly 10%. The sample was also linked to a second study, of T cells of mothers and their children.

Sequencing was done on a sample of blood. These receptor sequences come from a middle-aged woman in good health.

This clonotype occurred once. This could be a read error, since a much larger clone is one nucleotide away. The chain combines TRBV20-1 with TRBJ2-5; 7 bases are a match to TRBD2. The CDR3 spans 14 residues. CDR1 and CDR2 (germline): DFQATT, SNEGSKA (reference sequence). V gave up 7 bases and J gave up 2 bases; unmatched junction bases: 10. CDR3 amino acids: CSVPPLAWQETQYF. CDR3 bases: TGCAGTGTCCCCCCACTAGCGTGGCAAGAGACCCAGTACTTC.

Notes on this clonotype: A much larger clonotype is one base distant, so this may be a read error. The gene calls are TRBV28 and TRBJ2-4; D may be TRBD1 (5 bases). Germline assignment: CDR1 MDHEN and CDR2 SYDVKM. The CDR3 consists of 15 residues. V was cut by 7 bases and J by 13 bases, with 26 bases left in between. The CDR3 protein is CASTRAHFSYNEQYF. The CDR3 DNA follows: TGTGCCAGCACCAGGGCCCATTTCTCCTACAATGAGCAGTACTTC.

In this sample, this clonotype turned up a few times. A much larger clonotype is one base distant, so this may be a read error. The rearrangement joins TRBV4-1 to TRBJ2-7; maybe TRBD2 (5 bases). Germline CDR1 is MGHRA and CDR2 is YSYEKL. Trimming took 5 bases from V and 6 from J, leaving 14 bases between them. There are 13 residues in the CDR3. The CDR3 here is CASSASAAAEQYF. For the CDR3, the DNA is TGCGCCAGCAGCGCCTCGGCAGCGGCCGAGCAGTACTTC.

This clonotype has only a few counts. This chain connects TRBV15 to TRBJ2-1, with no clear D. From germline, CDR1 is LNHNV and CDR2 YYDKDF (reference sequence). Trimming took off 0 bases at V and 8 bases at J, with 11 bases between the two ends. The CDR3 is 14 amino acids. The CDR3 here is CATSRDISSHEQFF. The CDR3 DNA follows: TGTGCCACCAGCAGAGATATAAGTAGCCATGAGCAGTTCTTC.

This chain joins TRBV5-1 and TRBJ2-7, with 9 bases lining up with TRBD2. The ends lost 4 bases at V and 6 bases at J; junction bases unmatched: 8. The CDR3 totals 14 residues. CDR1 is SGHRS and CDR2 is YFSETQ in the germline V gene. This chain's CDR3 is CASSTGLATAEQYF. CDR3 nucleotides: TGCGCCAGCAGCACGGGACTAGCTACGGCCGAGCAGTACTTC.

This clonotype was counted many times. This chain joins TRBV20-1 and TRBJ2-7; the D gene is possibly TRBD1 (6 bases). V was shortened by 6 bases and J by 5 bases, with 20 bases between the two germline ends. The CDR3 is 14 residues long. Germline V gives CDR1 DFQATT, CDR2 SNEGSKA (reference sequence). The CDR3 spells CSAQSPTGLNEQYF. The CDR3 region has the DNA TGCAGTGCACAGAGCCCCACAGGGTTGAACGAGCAGTACTTC.